Listed here are 14 T cell receptor beta chains from one sample, sequenced in a study of blood T cell repertoires in COVID-19. Profiled with immunoSEQ multiplex PCR; TCRdb holds only in-frame clones, not every one. Among some 180,000 clones, roughly 80% were seen once, and the ten largest hold around 6.9%. What was sequenced was peripheral blood. These receptors were obtained from a man between 60 and 70 years old with acute or convalescent COVID-19.

This clone was seen a few times. The chain joins TRBV19 to TRBJ2-2, with 16 bases lining up with TRBD2. The J segment lost 6 bases and the V segment lost 5 bases, leaving 27 bases of the junction unmatched. Germline V gene sequence: CDR1 LNHDA, CDR2 SQIVND (reference sequence). The CDR3 is 24 amino acids. The CDR3 coding sequence is TGTGCCAGTAGTTCGACCTACACCATTACCGGGACTAGCGGGAGGGTTATAGTTCCCGGGGAGCTGTTTTTT. Its protein is CASSSTYTITGTSGRVIVPGELFF.

The J gene is TRBJ2-6, the V gene TRBV19; perhaps TRBD1 as D (7 bases). The ends were cut back, 8 bases at V and 1 base at J, with 24 bases in the middle. This CDR3 has 19 amino acids. Germline CDR1 is LNHDA and CDR2 is SQIVND (reference sequence). The CDR3 DNA reads as TGTGCCAGTTTGTCAGGGGGGATTTACGGACAGTCTGGGGCCAACGTCCTGACTTTC. This gives the protein CASLSGGIYGQSGANVLTF.

Points on this clone: One end of the junction varies from germline; a read error may be responsible. The CDR3 bases are TGCAGCGCCAGCCAGGGGGCTTCCACCAGGGAGCTGTTTTTT. It encodes CSASQGASTRELFF. This rearrangement joins TRBV29-1 to TRBJ2-2, with 8 bases aligning to TRBD1. Germline V gene data show CDR1 as SQVTM and CDR2 as ANQGSEA. The CDR3 spans 14 residues.

This chain links TRBV9 with TRBJ2-1, with TRBD2 matching 10 bases. V shed 4 bases, J shed 8 bases, and the junction held 12 bases outside the gene matches. The CDR3 is 16 residues long. CDR1 is SGDLS and CDR2 is YYNGEE in the germline V gene. CDR3 sequence: CASSPRASGSSYEQFF. The CDR3 DNA sequence: TGTGCCAGCAGCCCCAGGGCTAGCGGGAGCAGCTATGAGCAGTTCTTC.

The CDR3 DNA is TGCAGCGCTAGACTAGCGGGAGGCCAAAACTCCTACGAGCAGTACTTC. Translated: CSARLAGGQNSYEQYF. The rearrangement uses TRBV29-1 and TRBJ2-7; 13 bases map to TRBD2. Germline-derived CDR1 and CDR2 are SQVTM and ANQGSEA. After removal of 7 bases from V and 0 bases from J, the junction contained 9 bases not matched to a gene. This CDR3 spans 16 amino acids.

This chain joins TRBV3-1 (or the pseudogene TRBV3-2) and TRBJ1-1; D possibly corresponds to TRBD1 (5 bases). Trimming cost V 2 bases and J 4 bases, with 8 bases left between them. The CDR3 runs 13 residues. Germline lookup yields CDR1 LGHDT and CDR2 YNNKEL (reference sequence). The CDR3 nucleotides read TGTGCCAGCAGCCAATATAGGGGCACTGAAGCTTTCTTT. This encodes CASSQYRGTEAFF.

The rearrangement joins TRBV19 to TRBJ1-1; unclear D gene. Between the trimmed V and J ends, which lost 2 bases and 4 bases, there was a span of 11 bases. The V gene's germline CDR1 is LNHDA and CDR2 SQIVND (reference sequence). The CDR3 totals 14 residues. This CDR3 is CASSITGRVTEAFF. CDR3 sequence (DNA): TGTGCCAGTAGTATAACGGGGAGGGTCACTGAAGCTTTCTTT.

The J gene is TRBJ1-5, the V gene TRBV7-8; tentative D call: TRBD1 (5 bases). CDR3 length equals 17 residues. V was clipped by 5 bases and J by 5 bases, with 22 bases between them. Germline lookup yields CDR1 SGHVS and CDR2 FQNEAQ. The CDR3 region is CASSLQVVGGTYQPQHF. The CDR3 nucleotides read TGTGCCAGCAGCCTCCAGGTGGTCGGGGGGACTTATCAGCCCCAGCATTTT. The whole variable domain, filled in from reference TRBV7-8 and TRBJ1-5, reads GAGVSQSPRYKVAKRGQDVALRCDPISGHVSLFWYQQALGQGPEFLTYFQNEAQLDKSGLPSDRFFAERPEGSVSTLKIQRTQQEDSAVYLCASSLQVVGGTYQPQHFGDGTRLSIL.

CDR3 nucleotide sequence: TGCAGCGTCGTTCCTCCTAGCGGAGCGAACACCGGGGAGCTGTTTTTT. Amino acids: CSVVPPSGANTGELFF. The rearrangement uses TRBV29-1 and TRBJ2-2, with 7 bases aligning to TRBD2. Germline trimming cut 6 bases from V and 0 bases from J; bases unmatched to any gene: 10. The CDR3 length is 16 residues. CDR1 and CDR2 (germline): SQVTM, ANQGSEA.

The CDR3 spells CASSVDRGTNYGYTF. CDR3 bases: TGTGCCAGTAGTGTCGACAGGGGAACTAACTATGGCTACACCTTC. This chain links TRBV19 with TRBJ1-2; 8 bases agree with TRBD1. The CDR3 has 15 residues. The trim removed 5 bases at V and 0 bases at J, leaving 5 bases unmatched. Germline assignment: CDR1 LNHDA and CDR2 SQIVND (reference sequence).

The chain is built from TRBV2 and TRBJ2-3; D is perhaps TRBD2 (6 bases). This CDR3 spans 15 amino acids. CDR1 is SNHLY and CDR2 is FYNNEI in the germline V gene. Trimming left V 4 bases short and J 3 bases short, with 14 bases between. The CDR3 reads CASSVGGVRTDTQYF. The CDR3 nucleotides are TGTGCCAGCAGTGTGGGGGGAGTCAGAACAGATACGCAGTATTTT.

This chain links TRBV7-3 with TRBJ1-5, with D hard to call. The length of the CDR3 is 15 residues. Germline V gene data show CDR1 as SGHTA and CDR2 as FQGTGA. V lost 2 bases, J lost 2 bases, and 10 bases lay in between. The DNA of the CDR3 is TGTGCCAGCAGCTTACTGACGGCGGGCAATCAGCCCCAGCATTTT. Translated: CASSLLTAGNQPQHF.

The rearrangement uses TRBV4-2 and TRBJ1-2; 8 bases agree with TRBD1. The germline gives CDR1 LGHNA, CDR2 YNFKEQ. With V trimmed by 0 bases and J by 5 bases, 8 bases remained unmatched. The CDR3 runs 16 residues. The chain's CDR3 is CASSQERLQGGYGYTF. In nucleotides, the CDR3 is TGTGCCAGCAGCCAAGAGAGGTTACAGGGGGGATATGGCTACACCTTC.

The chain recombines TRBV12-3 or TRBV12-4 with TRBJ2-5; D unresolved. Trimming removed 4 bases at V and 5 bases at J, with 8 bases between. This CDR3 contains 12 residues. CDR3 region: CASSSSQETQYF. CDR3 DNA: TGTGCCAGCAGTTCCTCTCAGGAGACCCAGTACTTC.